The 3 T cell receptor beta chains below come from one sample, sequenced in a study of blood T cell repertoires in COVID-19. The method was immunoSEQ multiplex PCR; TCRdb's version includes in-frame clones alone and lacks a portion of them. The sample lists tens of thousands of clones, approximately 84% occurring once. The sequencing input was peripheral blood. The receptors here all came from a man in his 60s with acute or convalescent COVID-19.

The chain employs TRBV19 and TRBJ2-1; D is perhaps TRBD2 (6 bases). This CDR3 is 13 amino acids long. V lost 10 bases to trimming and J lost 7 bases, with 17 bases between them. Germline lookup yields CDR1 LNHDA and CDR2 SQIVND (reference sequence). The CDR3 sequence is CATEEGIGNEQFF. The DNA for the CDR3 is TGTGCCACGGAGGAGGGGATCGGGAATGAGCAGTTCTTC.

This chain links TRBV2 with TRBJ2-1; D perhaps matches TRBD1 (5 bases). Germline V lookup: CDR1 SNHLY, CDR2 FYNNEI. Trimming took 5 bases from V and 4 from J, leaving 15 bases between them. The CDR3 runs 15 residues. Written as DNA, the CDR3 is TGTGCCAGCAGTACCCGGACAAGCCCTTACAATGAGCAGTTCTTC. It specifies CASSTRTSPYNEQFF.

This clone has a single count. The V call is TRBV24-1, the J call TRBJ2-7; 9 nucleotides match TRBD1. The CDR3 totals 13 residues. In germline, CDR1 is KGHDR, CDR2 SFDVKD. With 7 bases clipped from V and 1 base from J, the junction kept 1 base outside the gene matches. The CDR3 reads CATRQGASYEQYF. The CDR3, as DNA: TGTGCCACCAGACAGGGGGCATCCTACGAGCAGTACTTC.